Shown below are 21 T cell receptor beta chains from a single sample sequenced in a study of shared clonotypes between healthy human individuals. Here immunoSEQ multiplex PCR was the method, and the copy in TCRdb shows in-frame clones only, minus some. The data show about 1.5 million clones, with around 98% seen just once and roughly 0.4% held by the top ten. Sequencing was performed on naive CD4+ T cells sorted from blood. Described subset: CD45RA+ positively selected. These TCRs come from a young man in good health.

The gene calls are TRBV15 and TRBJ2-7; D perhaps matches TRBD1 (6 bases). Trimming stripped 1 base from V and 3 bases from J, with 13 bases between. This CDR3 is 15 amino acids long. Germline values: CDR1 LNHNV, CDR2 YYDKDF (reference sequence). CDR3 DNA sequence: TGTGCCACCAGCAGAGGACAGGACAGTTACTACGAGCAGTACTTC. It translates to CATSRGQDSYYEQYF.

This chain links TRBV7-9 with TRBJ1-2; perhaps TRBD1 as D (5 bases). This CDR3 is built from 16 residues. Germline CDR1 is SEHNR and CDR2 is FQNEAQ (reference sequence). With 4 bases removed from V and 8 bases from J, the gap between germline ends came to 23 bases. DNA for the CDR3: TGTGCCAGCAGCTCCCCGGGCGGGGCTGTCTTAGGGGGCTACACCTTC. It codes for CASSSPGGAVLGGYTF.

The chain combines TRBV28 with TRBJ1-1; D may be TRBD1 (5 bases). The V end was cut by 4 bases, the J end by 6 bases, with 18 bases between. Germline loops: CDR1 MDHEN, CDR2 SYDVKM. The CDR3 extends over 15 amino acids. CDR3 nucleotide sequence: TGTGCCAGCAGTTCCCTCTGGGGGAGGTTAGCTGAAGCTTTCTTT. Translated: CASSSLWGRLAEAFF.

In its sample, this clone was seen once. The chain has TRBV28 and TRBJ2-3; TRBD2 matches at 8 bases. Germline V gene lookup returns CDR1 MDHEN and CDR2 SYDVKM. The CDR3 is 15 residues long. The V and J ends lost 4 bases and 1 base, in that order; junction bases with no gene match: 4. CDR3 nucleotides: TGTGCCAGCAGTTCTCCGGGACTAGGCACAGATACGCAGTATTTT. Protein sequence: CASSSPGLGTDTQYF.

This sequence joins TRBV4-2 and TRBJ1-1, with no clear D. V was shortened by 0 bases and J by 5 bases, with 13 bases between the two germline ends. The CDR3 runs 15 residues. Germline V gene lookup returns CDR1 LGHNA and CDR2 YNFKEQ. The CDR3 region is CASSQDSRARTEAFF. CDR3 DNA sequence: TGTGCCAGCAGCCAAGATTCGAGGGCTCGGACTGAAGCTTTCTTT.

The CDR3 loop is CASSVGDGRLLEQYF. CDR3 DNA sequence: TGTGCCAGCAGCGTAGGTGACGGGAGATTGCTCGAGCAGTACTTC. The V call is TRBV9, the J call TRBJ2-7; TRBD2 might be the D (6 bases). This CDR3 is built from 15 residues. Germline CDR1 and CDR2: SGDLS and YYNGEE. Trimming took 0 bases from V and 6 from J, leaving 16 bases between them. Looking up the rest from reference TRBV9 and TRBJ2-7 gives the full variable domain: DSGVTQTPKHLITATGQRVTLRCSPRSGDLSVYWYQQSLDQGLQFLIQYYNGEERAKGNILERFSAQQFPDLHSELNLSSLELGDSALYFCASSVGDGRLLEQYFGPGTRLTVT.

A word on this clone: In the same sample, other DNA sequences code for this CDR3. The chain is built from TRBV5-1 and TRBJ2-3; TRBD1 agrees at 9 bases. V was clipped by 0 bases and J by 5 bases; unmatched bases: 7. CDR3 size: 16 residues. Per the germline V gene, CDR1 is SGHRS and CDR2 is YFSETQ. CDR3 sequence (DNA): TGCGCCAGCAGCTTGGGTGGGACAGGGTCCGGAGATACGCAGTATTTT. Amino acid sequence: CASSLGGTGSGDTQYF. Together with reference TRBV5-1 and TRBJ2-3, the CDR3 gives the full variable domain: KAGVTQTPRYLIKTRGQQVTLSCSPISGHRSVSWYQQTPGQGLQFLFEYFSETQRNKGNFPGRFSGRQFSNSRSEMNVSTLELGDSALYLCASSLGGTGSGDTQYFGPGTRLTVL.

The V call is TRBV5-1, the J call TRBJ2-7; D is ambiguous. V lost 0 bases to trimming and J lost 7 bases, with 11 bases between them. This CDR3 comprises 13 residues. Germline V CDR1 and CDR2: SGHRS, YFSETQ. CDR3 loop: CASSLESTGEQYF. The CDR3 nucleotides read TGCGCCAGCAGCTTGGAGAGTACCGGTGAGCAGTACTTC.

Only one count was recorded for this clone. The rearrangement joins TRBV5-4 to TRBJ1-4; 7 nucleotides align to TRBD1. The CDR3 sequence is 16 residues long. The trim removed 4 bases at V and 0 bases at J, leaving 6 bases unmatched. Germline values: CDR1 SGHNT, CDR2 YYREEE (reference sequence). CDR3: CASSTTGSATNEKLFF. CDR3 DNA sequence: TGTGCCAGCAGCACGACAGGGTCTGCAACTAATGAAAAACTGTTTTTT.

The chain carries TRBV7-3 and TRBJ1-3; D gene uncertain. CDR1 SGHTA and CDR2 FQGTGA come from the germline V gene. V was cut by 5 bases and J by 4 bases, with 9 bases left in between. The CDR3 extends over 13 amino acids. CDR3 in DNA: TGTGCCAGCAGCCAGAACCCGGGAAACACCATATATTTT. It encodes CASSQNPGNTIYF.

This sequence joins TRBV11-3 and TRBJ2-3, with a possible D match to TRBD2 (6 bases). The CDR3 spans 14 residues. From germline, CDR1 is SGHNT and CDR2 YENEEA. V lost 5 bases to trimming and J lost 5 bases, with 14 bases between them. CDR3 bases: TGTGCCAGCAGCCCCCGCGGGGTGGTAGATACGCAGTATTTT. It specifies CASSPRGVVDTQYF.

The rearrangement links TRBV7-9 to TRBJ2-7; TRBD2 is a possible D gene (5 bases). Trimming removed 5 bases from V and 3 bases from J, with 11 bases in between. Per germline, CDR1 SEHNR and CDR2 FQNEAQ (reference sequence). The CDR3 loop spans 13 amino acids. CDR3 DNA: TGTGCCAGCAGCCTCTACCGGGACTACGAGCAGTACTTC. Amino acids: CASSLYRDYEQYF.

The V call is TRBV13, the J call TRBJ2-1, with D perhaps matching TRBD1 or TRBD2 (6 bases each). The CDR3 length is 16 residues. V was cut by 4 bases and J by 9 bases, with 22 bases left in between. Germline CDR1 and CDR2: PRHDT and FYEKMQ (reference sequence). This CDR3 is CASSSIRGLAFGEQFF. The CDR3 coding sequence is TGTGCCAGCAGCTCAATTCGGGGGCTAGCGTTTGGTGAGCAGTTCTTC.

This clone was found once. The rearrangement links TRBV5-1 to TRBJ2-1; 8 bases line up with TRBD2. Per germline, CDR1 SGHRS and CDR2 YFSETQ. Germline trimming cut 4 bases from V and 2 bases from J; bases unmatched to any gene: 14. The CDR3 is 18 amino acids. CDR3 in DNA: TGCGCCAGCAGCAAGACCTGGATTTCGGGAGGGGCCTACAATGAGCAGTTCTTC. It is translated as CASSKTWISGGAYNEQFF. Based on the CDR3 plus reference TRBV5-1 and TRBJ2-1, the full variable domain is KAGVTQTPRYLIKTRGQQVTLSCSPISGHRSVSWYQQTPGQGLQFLFEYFSETQRNKGNFPGRFSGRQFSNSRSEMNVSTLELGDSALYLCASSKTWISGGAYNEQFFGPGTRLTVL.

This chain uses TRBV7-9 with TRBJ1-1, with no clear D. Germline loops: CDR1 SEHNR, CDR2 FQNEAQ (reference sequence). Trimming removed 2 bases at V and 10 bases at J, with 11 bases between. This CDR3 spans 12 amino acids. DNA for the CDR3: TGTGCCAGCAGCTTAACCCGACGGGGAGCTTTCTTT. Protein sequence: CASSLTRRGAFF.

The CDR3 nucleotides read TGTGCCAGCGGTCGGACAGGGAAGGATACGCAGTATTTT. Encoded protein: CASGRTGKDTQYF. The V gene is TRBV2, the J gene TRBJ2-3; 8 bases line up with TRBD1. V was pared by 8 bases and J by 6 bases, with 7 bases of the junction left unmatched. The CDR3 covers 13 residues. The germline V gene encodes CDR1 SNHLY and CDR2 FYNNEI.

V usage is TRBV21-1 and J usage is TRBJ2-3; whether TRBD2, the table's D call, matches the DNA was not checked. TRBV21-1 is shown as a pseudogene. The CDR3 contains 13 residues. The CDR3 protein is CASSKEEPDTQYF. In DNA, the CDR3 is TGTGCCAGCAGCAAAGAAGAGCCAGATACGCAGTATTTT.

This clone was seen once. This chain uses TRBV6-6 with TRBJ2-1, with D hard to call. V was trimmed by 0 bases and J by 5 bases, leaving 5 bases between them. The CDR3 runs to 13 residues. CDR1 is MNHNY, CDR2 SVGAGI, per germline (reference sequence). Here the CDR3 reads CASSYSEHNEQFF. DNA of the CDR3: TGTGCCAGCAGTTACTCTGAGCACAATGAGCAGTTCTTC.

The CDR3 loop is CASSLTSGSGNEQFF. The CDR3 nucleotides read TGTGCCAGCAGCTTAACGAGCGGGAGTGGTAATGAGCAGTTCTTC. The V and J genes are TRBV7-2 and TRBJ2-1; 8 bases fit TRBD2. This CDR3 is built from 15 residues. The germline gives CDR1 SGHTA, CDR2 FQGNSA. Trimming at V came to 2 bases and at J to 7 bases, leaving 7 bases not matched to a gene.

The genes are TRBV6-6 and TRBJ2-5; no clear D. The CDR3 runs to 14 residues. V gave up 2 bases and J gave up 1 base, with 8 bases separating them. CDR1 and CDR2 (germline): MNHNY, SVGAGI (reference sequence). The CDR3 loop reads CASSYEAVQETQYF. CDR3 coding DNA: TGTGCCAGCAGTTACGAGGCAGTCCAAGAGACCCAGTACTTC.

This chain links TRBV5-1 with TRBJ1-1, with a possible D match to TRBD1 (5 bases). CDR3 length: 14 amino acids. Trimming removed 7 bases from V and 4 bases from J, with 17 bases in between. The germline V gene encodes CDR1 SGHRS and CDR2 YFSETQ. CDR3 DNA: TGCGCCAGCGCGCCTACCGGGACGCTCACTGAAGCTTTCTTT. This translates into CASAPTGTLTEAFF. The variable domain in full, with the rest retrieved from reference TRBV5-1 and TRBJ1-1, is KAGVTQTPRYLIKTRGQQVTLSCSPISGHRSVSWYQQTPGQGLQFLFEYFSETQRNKGNFPGRFSGRQFSNSRSEMNVSTLELGDSALYLCASAPTGTLTEAFFGQGTRLTVV.